Listed here are 27 T cell receptor beta chains from one sample, sequenced in a study of blood T cell repertoires in COVID-19. Assay: immunoSEQ multiplex PCR; the TCRdb copy retains only in-frame clones and omits some. The data contain about 100,000 clones, more than 65% of them singletons. Sequencing input: peripheral blood. The receptor set was obtained from a woman in her 70s with acute or convalescent COVID-19.

V usage is TRBV29-1 and J usage is TRBJ2-3; 9 bases fit TRBD1. Losses at the gene ends were 1 base for V and 0 bases for J; bases not matched to a gene: 11. The length of the CDR3 is 18 residues. Germline V lookup: CDR1 SQVTM, CDR2 ANQGSEA. CDR3 DNA sequence: TGCAGCGTTGAAGTATGGACAGGGGCCATCATTAGCACAGATACGCAGTATTTT. Protein sequence: CSVEVWTGAIISTDTQYF.

The J gene is TRBJ1-1, the V gene TRBV3-1 (or the pseudogene TRBV3-2); 9 bases fit TRBD1. Unmatched junction bases numbered 7, after V lost 2 bases and J lost 3 bases. This CDR3 comprises 16 residues. Germline CDR1 is LGHDT and CDR2 is YNNKEL (reference sequence). The CDR3 region is CASSQTLGQGYTEAFF. The CDR3 DNA sequence: TGTGCCAGCAGCCAAACCTTGGGACAGGGATACACTGAAGCTTTCTTT.

The chain links TRBV28 to TRBJ1-1; no reliable D call. Per the germline V gene, CDR1 is MDHEN and CDR2 is SYDVKM. V lost 6 bases and J 4 bases, leaving 9 bases between the germline ends. The CDR3 covers 12 residues. The CDR3 DNA reads as TGTGCCAGCAGAACCGCAGGCACTGAAGCTTTCTTT. As protein: CASRTAGTEAFF.

The V gene is TRBV3-1 (or the pseudogene TRBV3-2), the J gene TRBJ2-6, with D maybe TRBD1 (6 bases). In germline, CDR1 is LGHDT, CDR2 YNNKEL (reference sequence). This CDR3 has 15 residues. Trimming removed 0 bases at V and 6 bases at J, with 9 bases between. CDR3 in DNA: TGTGCCAGCAGCCAAGAGTTGGGGGCGGCCAACGTCCTGACTTTC. The encoded protein is CASSQELGAANVLTF.

The genes are TRBV2 and TRBJ1-3; 7 nucleotides line up with TRBD1. Germline CDR1 SNHLY, CDR2 FYNNEI. V lost 6 bases and J lost 5; bases outside the gene matches: 7. CDR3 size: 14 residues. The CDR3 sequence is CASSDRVTRNTIYF. Here the CDR3 DNA reads TGTGCCAGCAGCGACAGGGTCACTCGAAACACCATATATTTT.

This clone was counted once. The rearrangement links TRBV11-2 to TRBJ2-7, with D possibly TRBD2 on 6 matching bases. This CDR3 region has 16 residues. Deletions cut 6 bases from V and 2 bases from J, with 20 bases between. Germline V gene sequence: CDR1 SGHAT, CDR2 FQNNGV. The CDR3 sequence: CASSFPGLQSPYEQYV. As DNA, the CDR3 is TGTGCCAGCAGTTTCCCGGGACTCCAATCCCCCTACGAGCAGTACGTC.

The chain combines TRBV19 with TRBJ1-1; TRBD1 is a possible D gene (5 bases). The CDR3 covers 16 residues. V lost 4 bases and J 0 bases, leaving 15 bases between the germline ends. CDR1 and CDR2 from the germline V gene are LNHDA and SQIVND (reference sequence). The CDR3 region is CASSKGAGNLNTEAFF. The CDR3 bases are TGTGCCAGTAGTAAAGGGGCAGGCAACCTGAACACTGAAGCTTTCTTT.

This clone was picked up a small number of times. The CDR3 region has the DNA TGTGCCAGCAGCCTTCAGGGGGCTAACTACGAGCAGTACTTC. Translating it yields CASSLQGANYEQYF. The chain couples TRBV9 to TRBJ2-7, with 8 bases aligning to TRBD1. CDR3 length equals 14 residues. In germline, CDR1 is SGDLS, CDR2 YYNGEE. V lost 4 bases to trimming and J lost 3 bases; unmatched junction nucleotides: 6.

The genes are TRBV10-3 and TRBJ1-2; 9 nucleotides agree with TRBD1. The CDR3 covers 16 residues. The V gene's germline CDR1 is ENHRY and CDR2 SYGVKD. Germline trimming cut 10 bases from V and 8 bases from J; bases unmatched to any gene: 20. The CDR3 nucleotides are TGTGCCACCCAGGTGGGACAGGGAACCGCGAACTCCGGCTACACCTTC. Translated: CATQVGQGTANSGYTF.

The chain is built from TRBV6-5 and TRBJ1-1; D is undetermined. This CDR3 has 15 residues. Germline V gene data show CDR1 as MNHEY and CDR2 as SVGAGI. Trimming cost V 0 bases and J 1 base, with 9 bases left between them. Here the CDR3 DNA reads TGTGCCAGCAGTTACTCTCCGGGAAGGAACACTGAAGCTTTCTTT. This translates into CASSYSPGRNTEAFF.

The chain recombines TRBV6-6 with TRBJ2-2; D gene uncertain. V was cut by 0 bases and J by 6 bases, with 8 bases left in between. The germline V gene encodes CDR1 MNHNY and CDR2 SVGAGI (reference sequence). The CDR3 loop spans 14 amino acids. CDR3 bases: TGTGCCAGCAGTTACTCGAGGCCGGCCGGGGAGCTGTTTTTT. Translation: CASSYSRPAGELFF.

A single count supports this clone. CDR3 sequence (DNA): TGTGCCAGCAGCTTGGCCGGGAGAAATTCACCCCTCCACTTT. Translating gives CASSLAGRNSPLHF. The V call is TRBV5-4, the J call TRBJ1-6; D is unclear. Between the trimmed V and J ends, which lost 0 bases and 7 bases, there was a span of 8 bases. Germline-derived CDR1 and CDR2 are SGHNT and YYREEE (reference sequence). The CDR3 loop spans 14 amino acids.

This clone has a handful of counts. The rearrangement uses TRBV5-4 and TRBJ2-7; the match to TRBD1 covers 10 bases. The germline V gene encodes CDR1 SGHNT and CDR2 YYREEE (reference sequence). This CDR3 spans 16 amino acids. Unmatched junction bases numbered 8, after V lost 3 bases and J lost 2 bases. CDR3 coding DNA: TGTGCCAGCAGCTCTGGGACAGGGGCGGGCACCTACGAGCAGTACTTC. It yields the protein CASSSGTGAGTYEQYF. The complete variable domain, with remaining parts taken from reference TRBV5-4 and TRBJ2-7, reads ETGVTQSPTHLIKTRGQQVTLRCSSQSGHNTVSWYQQALGQGPQFIFQYYREEENGRGNFPPRFSGLQFPNYSSELNVNALELDDSALYLCASSSGTGAGTYEQYFGPGTRLTVT.

This chain links TRBV27 with TRBJ1-2; 7 positions match TRBD1. The germline CDR1 and CDR2 sequences are MNHEY and SMNVEV (reference sequence). V trimming: 5 bases; J trimming: 2 bases; junction bases outside the gene matches: 5. The CDR3 covers 14 residues. For the CDR3, the DNA is TGTGCCAGCAGTCCGTGGGGACAGAACTATGGCTACACCTTC. Protein product: CASSPWGQNYGYTF.

This chain links TRBV7-3 with TRBJ1-1, with D uncertain. V lost 5 bases and J 7 bases, leaving 14 bases between the germline ends. The CDR3 is made up of 13 amino acids. CDR1 is SGHTA and CDR2 is FQGTGA in the germline V gene. The CDR3 nucleotides read TGTGCCAGCAGCCCCGGCCCAGGAGGTGAAGCTTTCTTT. It is translated as CASSPGPGGEAFF.

V is TRBV2 and J is TRBJ2-7; the match to TRBD2 covers 14 bases. J was trimmed by 0 bases and V by 7 bases; bases with no gene match: 5. CDR3 length: 16 amino acids. Germline V gives CDR1 SNHLY, CDR2 FYNNEI. The CDR3 nucleotides read TGTGCCAGCACCCGGACTAGCGGGGGGCTCTCCTACGAGCAGTACTTC. Translating it yields CASTRTSGGLSYEQYF.

This chain joins TRBV6-2 or TRBV6-3 and TRBJ2-5; 9 nucleotides line up with TRBD2. Germline V lookup: CDR1 MNHEY, CDR2 SVGEGT. The CDR3 is 17 residues long. Trimming cost V 2 bases and J 7 bases; bases outside gene matches: 14. For the CDR3, the DNA is TGTGCCAGCAGTTACCCTCGGTTAGCGGGGGAAGTTTGGACCCAGTACTTC. It is translated as CASSYPRLAGEVWTQYF.

This clone was observed a few times. The chain links TRBV6-1 to TRBJ2-4, with TRBD1 matching over 7 bases. The CDR3 runs 17 residues. Germline V CDR1 and CDR2: MNHNS, SASEGT. The V segment lost 0 bases and the J segment 1 base; nucleotides outside the gene matches: 6. The CDR3 loop is CASSEAQGVGAKNIQYF. The CDR3 bases are TGTGCCAGCAGTGAAGCGCAGGGGGTTGGCGCCAAAAACATTCAGTACTTC.

The chain combines TRBV7-8 with TRBJ2-5, with 7 bases identical to TRBD2. The CDR3 sequence is 16 residues long. Germline values: CDR1 SGHVS, CDR2 FQNEAQ. With 2 bases clipped from V and 5 bases from J, the junction kept 11 bases outside the gene matches. The CDR3 loop reads CASSLLVLRGIETQYF. The CDR3 bases are TGTGCCAGCAGCTTATTGGTGTTGCGGGGGATTGAGACCCAGTACTTC. Full variable domain (rest looked up from reference TRBV7-8 and TRBJ2-5): GAGVSQSPRYKVAKRGQDVALRCDPISGHVSLFWYQQALGQGPEFLTYFQNEAQLDKSGLPSDRFFAERPEGSVSTLKIQRTQQEDSAVYLCASSLLVLRGIETQYFGPGTRLLVL.

The chain employs TRBV4-3 and TRBJ1-4; TRBD1 might be the D (5 bases). Trimming shortened V by 4 bases and J by 8 bases, and 17 bases separated the two germline ends. Germline lookup yields CDR1 LGHNA and CDR2 YSLEER. CDR3 length: 15 amino acids. Here the CDR3 DNA reads TGCGCCAGCAGCCCGGGCGGGGGGTTCCGGGAAAAACTGTTTTTT. It translates to CASSPGGGFREKLFF.

This clone appeared many times. V usage is TRBV3-1 (or the pseudogene TRBV3-2) and J usage is TRBJ2-3; D is unresolved. V was shortened by 1 base and J by 6 bases, with 11 bases between the two germline ends. Germline CDR1 reads LGHDT; CDR2 reads YNNKEL (reference sequence). This CDR3 contains 14 residues. DNA of the CDR3: TGTGCCAGCAGCCAAGGTCCAGCGTCCGATACGCAGTATTTT. As protein: CASSQGPASDTQYF.

The gene calls are TRBV10-3 and TRBJ2-3; TRBD2 agrees at 10 bases. V lost 0 bases to trimming and J lost 1 base; unmatched junction nucleotides: 1. Per germline, CDR1 ENHRY and CDR2 SYGVKD. The CDR3 totals 16 residues. The CDR3 bases are TGTGCCATCAGTGAGTCGAGCGGGGGGGGCACAGATACGCAGTATTTT. It yields the protein CAISESSGGGTDTQYF.

The rearrangement links TRBV5-3 to TRBJ2-2, with D perhaps matching TRBD2 (5 bases). TRBV5-3 is annotated as an ORF whose role is uncertain. CDR3 length equals 17 residues. The V gene lost 4 bases and the J gene lost 0 bases, with 16 bases spanning the gap. The CDR3 nucleotides read TGTGCCAGAAGCGCCCCTCTGGACTGGACGAACACCGGGGAGCTGTTTTTT. It encodes CARSAPLDWTNTGELFF.

The chain links TRBV28 to TRBJ1-2; 8 nucleotides match TRBD1. Germline lookup yields CDR1 MDHEN and CDR2 SYDVKM. The ends lost 2 bases at V and 8 bases at J; junction bases unmatched: 7. The CDR3 contains 14 residues. In nucleotides, the CDR3 is TGTGCCAGCAGTTTAGACAGGGGCTTCGGAGGCTACACCTTC. This sequence encodes CASSLDRGFGGYTF.

The J gene is TRBJ1-2, the V gene TRBV9; D might be TRBD1 (5 bases). CDR1 is SGDLS, CDR2 YYNGEE, per germline. This CDR3 has 14 amino acids. V was cut by 5 bases and J by 4 bases, with 15 bases left in between. The CDR3 nucleotides are TGTGCCAGCAGGCGGGACTTGGGCACCTATGGCTACACCTTC. Protein: CASRRDLGTYGYTF. The full variable domain, its missing parts supplied by reference TRBV9 and TRBJ1-2, is DSGVTQTPKHLITATGQRVTLRCSPRSGDLSVYWYQQSLDQGLQFLIQYYNGEERAKGNILERFSAQQFPDLHSELNLSSLELGDSALYFCASRRDLGTYGYTFGSGTRLTVV.

The CDR3 sequence: CASSEAGGAGSEKLFF. CDR3 DNA: TGTGCCAGCAGTGAAGCGGGGGGGGCGGGCAGTGAAAAACTGTTTTTT. The chain couples TRBV6-1 to TRBJ1-4; maybe TRBD1 (6 bases). This CDR3 contains 16 residues. Germline V gene lookup returns CDR1 MNHNS and CDR2 SASEGT. V was shortened by 0 bases and J by 7 bases, with 15 bases between the two germline ends.

This chain uses TRBV30 with TRBJ1-2; 7 bases are a match to TRBD1. V was pared by 2 bases and J by 2 bases, with 8 bases of the junction left unmatched. The CDR3 consists of 15 residues. Germline-derived CDR1 and CDR2 are GTSNPN and SVGIG (reference sequence). CDR3 coding DNA: TGTGCCTGGAGTCGTCTGGGGACAGAGAACTATGGCTACACCTTC. It encodes CAWSRLGTENYGYTF. The full variable domain, with the rest looked up from reference TRBV30 and TRBJ1-2, is SQTIHQWPATLVQPVGSPLSLECTVEGTSNPNLYWYRQAAGRGLQLLFYSVGIGQISSEVPQNLSASRPQDRQFILSSKKLLLSDSGFYLCAWSRLGTENYGYTFGSGTRLTVV.